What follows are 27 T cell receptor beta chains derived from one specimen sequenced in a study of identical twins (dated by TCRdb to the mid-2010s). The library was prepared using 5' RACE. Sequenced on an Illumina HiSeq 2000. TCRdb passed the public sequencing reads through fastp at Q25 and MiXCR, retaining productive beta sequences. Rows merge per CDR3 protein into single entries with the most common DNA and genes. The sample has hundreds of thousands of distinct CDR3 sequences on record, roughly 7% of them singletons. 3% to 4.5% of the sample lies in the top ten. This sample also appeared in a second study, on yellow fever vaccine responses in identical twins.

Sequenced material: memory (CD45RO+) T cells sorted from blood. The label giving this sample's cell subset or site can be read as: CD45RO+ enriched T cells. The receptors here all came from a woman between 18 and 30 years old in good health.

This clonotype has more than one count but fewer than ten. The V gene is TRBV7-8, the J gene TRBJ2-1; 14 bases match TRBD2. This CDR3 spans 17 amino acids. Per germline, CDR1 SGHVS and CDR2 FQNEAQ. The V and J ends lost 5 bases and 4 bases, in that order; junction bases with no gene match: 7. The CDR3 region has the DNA TGTGCCAGCAGCCCCGTTGGGACTAGCGGGAGTTACAATGAGCAGTTCTTC. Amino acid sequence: CASSPVGTSGSYNEQFF.

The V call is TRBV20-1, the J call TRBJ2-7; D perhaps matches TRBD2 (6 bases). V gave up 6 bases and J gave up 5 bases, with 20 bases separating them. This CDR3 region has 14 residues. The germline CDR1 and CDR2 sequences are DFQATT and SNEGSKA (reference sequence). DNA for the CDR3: TGCAGTGCCCCTGATGCGGGGAAGTACAACGAGCAGTACGTC. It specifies CSAPDAGKYNEQYV.

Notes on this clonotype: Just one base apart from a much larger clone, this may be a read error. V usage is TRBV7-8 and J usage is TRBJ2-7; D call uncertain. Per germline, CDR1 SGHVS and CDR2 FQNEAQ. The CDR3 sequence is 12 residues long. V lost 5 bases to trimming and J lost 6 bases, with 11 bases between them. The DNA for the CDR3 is TGTGCCAGCAGCCGCTCCCCCTGCGAGCAGTACTTC. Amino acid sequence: CASSRSPCEQYF.

The CDR3 nucleotides are TGTGCCAGCAGCCTTTCTTGGACTAGCGGGGAGAATACGCAGTATTTT. This sequence encodes CASSLSWTSGENTQYF. The V and J genes are TRBV4-2 and TRBJ2-3, with 12 bases that match TRBD2. CDR1 LGHNA and CDR2 YNFKEQ come from the germline V gene. This CDR3 contains 16 residues. Unmatched junction bases numbered 9, after V lost 4 bases and J lost 7 bases.

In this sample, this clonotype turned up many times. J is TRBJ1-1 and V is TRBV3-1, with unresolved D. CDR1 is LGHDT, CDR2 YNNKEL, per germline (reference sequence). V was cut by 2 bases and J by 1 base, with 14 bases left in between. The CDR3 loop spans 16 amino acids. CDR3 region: CASSQMGSGGNTEAFF. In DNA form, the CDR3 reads TGTGCCAGCAGCCAAATGGGCTCGGGCGGGAACACTGAAGCTTTCTTT.

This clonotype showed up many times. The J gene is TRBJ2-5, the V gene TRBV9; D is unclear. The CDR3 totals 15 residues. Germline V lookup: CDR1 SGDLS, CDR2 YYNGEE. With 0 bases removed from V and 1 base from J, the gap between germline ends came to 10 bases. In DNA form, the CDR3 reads TGTGCCAGCAGCGTAGAGGAACGTCCCCAAGAGACCCAGTACTTC. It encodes CASSVEERPQETQYF.

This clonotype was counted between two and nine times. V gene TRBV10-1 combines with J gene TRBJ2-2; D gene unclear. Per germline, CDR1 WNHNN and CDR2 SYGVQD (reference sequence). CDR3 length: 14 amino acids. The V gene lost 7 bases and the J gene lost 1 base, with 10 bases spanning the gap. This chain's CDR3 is CASTSMRNTGELFF. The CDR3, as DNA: TGCGCCAGCACCTCCATGAGGAACACCGGGGAGCTGTTTTTT.

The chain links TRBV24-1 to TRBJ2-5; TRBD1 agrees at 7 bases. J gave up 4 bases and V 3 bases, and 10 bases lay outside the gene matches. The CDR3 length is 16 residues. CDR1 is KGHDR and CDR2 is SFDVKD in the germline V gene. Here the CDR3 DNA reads TGTGCCACCAGTGATCTCGGACAGGCTGGGGGAGAGACCCAGTACTTC. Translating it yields CATSDLGQAGGETQYF.

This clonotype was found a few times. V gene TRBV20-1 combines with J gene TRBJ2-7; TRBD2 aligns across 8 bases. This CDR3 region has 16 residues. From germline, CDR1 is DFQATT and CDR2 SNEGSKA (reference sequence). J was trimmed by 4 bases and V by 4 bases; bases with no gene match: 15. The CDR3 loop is CSATSFPSGSSYEQYF. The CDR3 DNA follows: TGCAGTGCTACCTCCTTTCCGAGCGGGAGTAGTTACGAGCAGTACTTC.

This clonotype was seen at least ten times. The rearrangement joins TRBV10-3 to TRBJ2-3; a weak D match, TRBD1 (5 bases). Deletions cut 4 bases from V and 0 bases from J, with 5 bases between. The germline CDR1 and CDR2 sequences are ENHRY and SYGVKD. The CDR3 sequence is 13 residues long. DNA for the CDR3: TGTGCCATCAGTGGACAGAGCACAGATACGCAGTATTTT. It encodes CAISGQSTDTQYF.

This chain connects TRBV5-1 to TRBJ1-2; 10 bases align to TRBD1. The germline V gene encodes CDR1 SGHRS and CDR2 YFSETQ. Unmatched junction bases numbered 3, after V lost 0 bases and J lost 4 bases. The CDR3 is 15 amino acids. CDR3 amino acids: CASSLGTGGSYGYTF. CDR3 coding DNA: TGCGCCAGCAGCTTGGGGACAGGGGGAAGCTATGGCTACACCTTC.

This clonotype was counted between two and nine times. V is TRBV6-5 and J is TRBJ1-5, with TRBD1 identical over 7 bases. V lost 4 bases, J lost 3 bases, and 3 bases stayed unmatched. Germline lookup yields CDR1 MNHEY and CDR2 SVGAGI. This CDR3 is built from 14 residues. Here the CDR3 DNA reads TGTGCCAGCAGTTTAGGGACAGACAATCAGCCCCAGCATTTT. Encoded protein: CASSLGTDNQPQHF.

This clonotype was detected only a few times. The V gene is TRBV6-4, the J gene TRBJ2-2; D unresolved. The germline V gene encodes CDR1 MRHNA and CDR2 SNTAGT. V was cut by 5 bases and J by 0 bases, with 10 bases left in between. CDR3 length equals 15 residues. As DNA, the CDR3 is TGTGCCAGCAGTCCTGACTCGCCGAACACCGGGGAGCTGTTTTTT. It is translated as CASSPDSPNTGELFF.

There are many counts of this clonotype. CDR3 in amino acids: CASTLGTATTDTQYF. The CDR3 DNA is TGTGCCAGCACCCTAGGGACAGCAACCACAGATACGCAGTATTTT. The chain uses TRBV7-9 and TRBJ2-3; 7 nucleotides match TRBD1. This CDR3 contains 15 residues. Germline-derived CDR1 and CDR2 are SEHNR and FQNEAQ (reference sequence). After removal of 7 bases from V and 2 bases from J, the junction contained 9 bases not matched to a gene.

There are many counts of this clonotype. Written as DNA, the CDR3 is TGTGCCAGCAGCGGGACACTGAACACTGAAGCTTTCTTT. This translates into CASSGTLNTEAFF. The chain uses TRBV27 and TRBJ1-1, with D possibly matching TRBD1 (6 bases). With 6 bases removed from V and 0 bases from J, the gap between germline ends came to 8 bases. Germline loops: CDR1 MNHEY, CDR2 SMNVEV (reference sequence). This CDR3 is 13 amino acids long.

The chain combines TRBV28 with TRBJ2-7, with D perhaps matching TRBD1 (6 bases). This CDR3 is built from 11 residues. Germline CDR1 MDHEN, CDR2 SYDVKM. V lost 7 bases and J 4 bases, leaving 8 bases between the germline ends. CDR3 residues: CASKQGYEQYF. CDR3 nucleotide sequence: TGTGCCAGCAAACAGGGTTACGAGCAGTACTTC.

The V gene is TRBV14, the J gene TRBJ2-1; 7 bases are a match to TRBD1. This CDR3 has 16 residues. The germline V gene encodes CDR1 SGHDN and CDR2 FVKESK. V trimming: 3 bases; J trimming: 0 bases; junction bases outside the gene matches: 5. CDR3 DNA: TGTGCCAGCAGCCACCTGACAGGGTTCTCCTACAATGAGCAGTTCTTC. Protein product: CASSHLTGFSYNEQFF.

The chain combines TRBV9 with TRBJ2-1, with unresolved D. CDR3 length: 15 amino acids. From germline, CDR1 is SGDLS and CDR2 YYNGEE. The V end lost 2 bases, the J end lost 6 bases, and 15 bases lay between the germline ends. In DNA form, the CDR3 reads TGTGCCAGCAGCGTTTACGCGGACCAGTCCAATGAGCAGTTCTTC. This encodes CASSVYADQSNEQFF.

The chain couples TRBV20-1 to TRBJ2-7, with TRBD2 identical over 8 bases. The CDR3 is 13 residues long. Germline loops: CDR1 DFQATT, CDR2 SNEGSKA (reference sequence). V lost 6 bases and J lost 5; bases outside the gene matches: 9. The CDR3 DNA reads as TGCAGTGCGGGCCCGGGGACTAGGAACGAGCAGTACGTC. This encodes CSAGPGTRNEQYV.

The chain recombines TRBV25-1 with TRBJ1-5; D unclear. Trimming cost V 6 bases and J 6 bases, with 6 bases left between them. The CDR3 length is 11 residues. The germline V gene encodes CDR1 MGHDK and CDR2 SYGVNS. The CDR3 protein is CASSSRQPQHF. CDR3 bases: TGTGCCAGCAGCAGCCGTCAGCCCCAGCATTTT.

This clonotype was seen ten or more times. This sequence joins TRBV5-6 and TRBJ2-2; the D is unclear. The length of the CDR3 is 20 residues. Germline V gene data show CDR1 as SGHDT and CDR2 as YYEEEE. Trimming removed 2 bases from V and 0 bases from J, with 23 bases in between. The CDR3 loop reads CASSFSQDGRRAANTGELFF. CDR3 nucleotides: TGTGCCAGCAGCTTCTCCCAAGACGGGCGACGCGCGGCGAACACCGGGGAGCTGTTTTTT.

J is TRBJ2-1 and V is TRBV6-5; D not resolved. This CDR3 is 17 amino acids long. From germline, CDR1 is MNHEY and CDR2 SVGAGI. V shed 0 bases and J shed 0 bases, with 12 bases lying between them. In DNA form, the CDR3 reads TGTGCCAGCAGTTACTCGCCCAGTGTAGGCTCCTACAATGAGCAGTTCTTC. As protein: CASSYSPSVGSYNEQFF.

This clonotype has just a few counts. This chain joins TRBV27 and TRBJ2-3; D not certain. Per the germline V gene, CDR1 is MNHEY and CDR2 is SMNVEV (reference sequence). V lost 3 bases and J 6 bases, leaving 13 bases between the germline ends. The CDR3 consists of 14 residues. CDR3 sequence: CASSFGSFQDTQYF. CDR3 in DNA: TGTGCCAGCAGTTTCGGATCGTTTCAGGATACGCAGTATTTT.

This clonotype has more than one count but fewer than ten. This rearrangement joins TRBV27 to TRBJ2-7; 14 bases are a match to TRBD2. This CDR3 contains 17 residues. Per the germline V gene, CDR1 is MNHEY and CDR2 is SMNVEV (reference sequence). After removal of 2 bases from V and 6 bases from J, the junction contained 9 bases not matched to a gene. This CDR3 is CASSLGGLAGVPIEQYF. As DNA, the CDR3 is TGTGCCAGCAGTTTAGGGGGACTAGCGGGAGTACCGATCGAGCAGTACTTC.

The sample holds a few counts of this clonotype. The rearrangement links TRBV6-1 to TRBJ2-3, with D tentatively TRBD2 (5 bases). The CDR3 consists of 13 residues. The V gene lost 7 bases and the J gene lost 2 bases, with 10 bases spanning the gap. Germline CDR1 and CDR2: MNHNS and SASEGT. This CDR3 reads CASNRDLTDTQYF. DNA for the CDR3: TGTGCCAGCAATCGGGATCTCACAGATACGCAGTATTTT.

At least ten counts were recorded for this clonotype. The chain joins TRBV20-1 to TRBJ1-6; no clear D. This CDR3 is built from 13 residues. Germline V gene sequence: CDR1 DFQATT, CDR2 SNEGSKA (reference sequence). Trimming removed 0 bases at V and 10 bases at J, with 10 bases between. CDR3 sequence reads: CSARDRSESPLHF. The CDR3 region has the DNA TGCAGTGCTAGAGATCGGTCAGAATCACCCCTCCACTTT.

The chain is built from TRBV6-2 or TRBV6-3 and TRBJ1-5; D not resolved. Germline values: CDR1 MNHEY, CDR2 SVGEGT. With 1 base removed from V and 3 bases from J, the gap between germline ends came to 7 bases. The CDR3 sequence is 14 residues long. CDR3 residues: CASSYWQNNQPQHF. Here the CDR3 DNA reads TGTGCCAGCAGTTACTGGCAGAACAATCAGCCCCAGCATTTT.